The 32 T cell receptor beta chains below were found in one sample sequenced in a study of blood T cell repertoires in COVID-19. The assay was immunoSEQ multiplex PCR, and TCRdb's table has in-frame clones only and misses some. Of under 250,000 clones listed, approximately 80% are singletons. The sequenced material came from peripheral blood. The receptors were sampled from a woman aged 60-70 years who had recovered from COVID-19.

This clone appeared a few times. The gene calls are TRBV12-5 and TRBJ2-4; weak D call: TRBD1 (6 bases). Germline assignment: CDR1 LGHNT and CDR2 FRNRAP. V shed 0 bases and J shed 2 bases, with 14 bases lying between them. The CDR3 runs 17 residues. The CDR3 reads CASGLVLGARTKNIQYF. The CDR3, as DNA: TGTGCTAGTGGTTTGGTTTTGGGGGCCCGGACCAAAAACATTCAGTACTTC.

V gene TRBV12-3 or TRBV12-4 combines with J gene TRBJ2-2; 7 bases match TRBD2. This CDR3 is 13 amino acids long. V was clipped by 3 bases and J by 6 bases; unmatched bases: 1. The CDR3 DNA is TGTGCCAGCAGTTTTGGGGGGGCCGGGGAGCTGTTTTTT. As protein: CASSFGGAGELFF.

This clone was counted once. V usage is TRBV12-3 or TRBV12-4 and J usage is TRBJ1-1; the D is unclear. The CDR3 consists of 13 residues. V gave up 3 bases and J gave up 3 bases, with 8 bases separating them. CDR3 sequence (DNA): TGTGCCAGCAGTTTGTCGGGGTACACTGAAGCTTTCTTT. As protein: CASSLSGYTEAFF.

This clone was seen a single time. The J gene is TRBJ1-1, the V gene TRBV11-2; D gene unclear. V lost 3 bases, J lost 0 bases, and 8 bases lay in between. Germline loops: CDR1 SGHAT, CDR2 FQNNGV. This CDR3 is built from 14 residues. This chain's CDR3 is CASSFQVLNTEAFF. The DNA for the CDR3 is TGTGCCAGCAGCTTTCAGGTGTTGAACACTGAAGCTTTCTTT.

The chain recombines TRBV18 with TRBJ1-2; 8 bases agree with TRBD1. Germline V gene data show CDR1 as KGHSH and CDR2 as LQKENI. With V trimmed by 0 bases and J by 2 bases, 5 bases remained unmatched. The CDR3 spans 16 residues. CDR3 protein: CASSPPPRTGNYGYTF. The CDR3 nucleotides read TGTGCCAGCTCACCACCTCCCCGGACAGGGAACTATGGCTACACCTTC.

CDR3 in amino acids: CASSQVVQGFPYYGYTF. The CDR3 bases are TGTGCCAGCAGCCAAGTTGTCCAGGGCTTTCCATATTATGGCTACACCTTC. The chain joins TRBV4-2 to TRBJ1-2; D perhaps matches TRBD1 (5 bases). The CDR3 is 17 residues long. The V end lost 1 base, the J end lost 5 bases, and 20 bases lay between the germline ends. Germline CDR1 reads LGHNA; CDR2 reads YNFKEQ.

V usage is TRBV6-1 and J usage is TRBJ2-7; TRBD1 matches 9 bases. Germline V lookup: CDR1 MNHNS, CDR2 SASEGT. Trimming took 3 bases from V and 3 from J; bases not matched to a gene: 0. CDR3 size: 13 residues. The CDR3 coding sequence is TGTGCCAGCAGTGAGGACAGGGGCTACGAGCAGTACTTC. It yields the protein CASSEDRGYEQYF.

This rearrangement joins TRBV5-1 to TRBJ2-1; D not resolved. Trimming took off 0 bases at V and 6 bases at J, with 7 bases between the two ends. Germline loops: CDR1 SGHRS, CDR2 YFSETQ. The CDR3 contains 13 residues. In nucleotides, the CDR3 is TGCGCCAGCAGCTTGGCCCCTACCAATGAGCAGTTCTTC. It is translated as CASSLAPTNEQFF.

The CDR3 sequence is CAISESGGSNQPQHF. The CDR3 nucleotides read TGTGCCATCAGTGAGTCGGGGGGAAGCAATCAGCCCCAGCATTTT. The rearrangement links TRBV10-3 to TRBJ1-5; D is possibly TRBD1 (5 bases). Trimming cost V 0 bases and J 1 base, with 7 bases left between them. The CDR3 is 15 amino acids. CDR1 and CDR2 (germline): ENHRY, SYGVKD.

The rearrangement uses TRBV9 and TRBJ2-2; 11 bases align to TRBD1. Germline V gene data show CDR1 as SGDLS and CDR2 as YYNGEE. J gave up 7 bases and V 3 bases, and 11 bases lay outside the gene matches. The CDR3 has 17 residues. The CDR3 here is CASSARSGQGVGGELFF. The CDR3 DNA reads TGTGCCAGCAGCGCCCGGTCGGGACAGGGGGTCGGCGGGGAGCTGTTTTTT.

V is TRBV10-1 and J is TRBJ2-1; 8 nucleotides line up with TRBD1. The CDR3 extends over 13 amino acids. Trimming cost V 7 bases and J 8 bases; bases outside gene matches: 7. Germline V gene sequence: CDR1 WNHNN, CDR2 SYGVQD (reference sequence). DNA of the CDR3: TGCGCCAGCACCGATGACAGGGGAGATGAGCAGTTCTTC. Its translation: CASTDDRGDEQFF.

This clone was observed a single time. CDR3 DNA: TGTGCCTGGAGCCAACCGGGACAGTCCTACAATGAGCAGTTCTTC. Translating it yields CAWSQPGQSYNEQFF. The chain joins TRBV30 to TRBJ2-1; 7 bases are a match to TRBD1. J gave up 1 base and V 3 bases, and 6 bases lay outside the gene matches. This CDR3 is 15 amino acids long. Germline V gives CDR1 GTSNPN, CDR2 SVGIG (reference sequence). The variable domain in full, with the rest retrieved from reference TRBV30 and TRBJ2-1, is SQTIHQWPATLVQPVGSPLSLECTVEGTSNPNLYWYRQAAGRGLQLLFYSVGIGQISSEVPQNLSASRPQDRQFILSSKKLLLSDSGFYLCAWSQPGQSYNEQFFGPGTRLTVL.

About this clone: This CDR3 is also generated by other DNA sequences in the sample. CDR3 loop: CASSYSTGGLYEQYF. Written as DNA, the CDR3 is TGTGCCAGCAGTTACTCGACAGGGGGATTATACGAGCAGTACTTC. The V gene is TRBV6-5, the J gene TRBJ2-7; 9 nucleotides line up with TRBD1. The CDR3 consists of 15 residues. The V gene end was trimmed by 0 bases and the J gene end by 4 bases; junction bases not matched to a gene: 4. Germline assignment: CDR1 MNHEY and CDR2 SVGAGI.

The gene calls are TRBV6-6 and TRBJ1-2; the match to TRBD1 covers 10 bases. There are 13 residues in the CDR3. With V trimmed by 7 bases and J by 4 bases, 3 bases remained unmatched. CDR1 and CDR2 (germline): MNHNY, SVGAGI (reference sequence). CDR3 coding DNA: TGTGCCAGCATAGGACAGGGGGGCTATGGCTACACCTTC. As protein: CASIGQGGYGYTF.

CDR3 sequence (DNA): TGCGCCAGCAGCTTAGAGTCGGGGGGCCAAGAGACCCAGTACTTC. Translation gives CASSLESGGQETQYF. The chain couples TRBV5-1 to TRBJ2-5, with TRBD2 matching 7 bases. The CDR3 has 15 amino acids. V was pared by 2 bases and J by 1 base, with 5 bases of the junction left unmatched. Germline V gene sequence: CDR1 SGHRS, CDR2 YFSETQ.

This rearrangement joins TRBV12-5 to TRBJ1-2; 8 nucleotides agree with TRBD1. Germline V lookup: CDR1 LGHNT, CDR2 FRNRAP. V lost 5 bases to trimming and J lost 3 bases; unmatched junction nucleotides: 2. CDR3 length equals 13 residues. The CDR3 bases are TGTGCTAGTGGTGCGGACAGGGACTATGGCTACACCTTC. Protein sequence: CASGADRDYGYTF.

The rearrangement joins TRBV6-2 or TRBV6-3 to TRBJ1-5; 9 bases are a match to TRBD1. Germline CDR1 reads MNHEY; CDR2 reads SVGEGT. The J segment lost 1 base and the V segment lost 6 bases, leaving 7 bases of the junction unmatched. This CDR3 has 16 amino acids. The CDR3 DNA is TGTGCCAGCAGCCCTAGACAGGGGGGAAGCAATCAGCCCCAGCATTTT. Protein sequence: CASSPRQGGSNQPQHF.

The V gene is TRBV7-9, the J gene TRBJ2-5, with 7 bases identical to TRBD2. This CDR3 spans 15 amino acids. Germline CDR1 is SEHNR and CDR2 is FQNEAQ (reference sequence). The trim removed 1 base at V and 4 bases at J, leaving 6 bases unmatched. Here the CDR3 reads CASSLDPGRGETQYF. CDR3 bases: TGTGCCAGCAGCTTAGACCCAGGGAGGGGAGAGACCCAGTACTTC.

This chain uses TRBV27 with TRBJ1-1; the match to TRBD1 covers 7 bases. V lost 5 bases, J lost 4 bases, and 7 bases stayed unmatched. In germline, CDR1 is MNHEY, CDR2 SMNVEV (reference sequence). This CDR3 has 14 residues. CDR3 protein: CASSKQGTITEAFF. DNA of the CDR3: TGTGCCAGCAGTAAACAGGGGACCATCACTGAAGCTTTCTTT.

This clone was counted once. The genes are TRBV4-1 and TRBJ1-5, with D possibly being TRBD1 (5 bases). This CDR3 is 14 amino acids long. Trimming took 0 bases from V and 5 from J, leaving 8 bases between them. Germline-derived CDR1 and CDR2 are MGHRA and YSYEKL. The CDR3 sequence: CASSQDGRDQPQHF. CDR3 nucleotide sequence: TGCGCCAGCAGCCAAGACGGCAGGGATCAGCCCCAGCATTTT.

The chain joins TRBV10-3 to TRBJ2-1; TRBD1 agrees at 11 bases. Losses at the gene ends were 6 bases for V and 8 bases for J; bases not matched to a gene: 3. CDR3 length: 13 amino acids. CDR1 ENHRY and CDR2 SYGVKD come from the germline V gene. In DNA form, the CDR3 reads TGTGCCATCAGCGGACAGGGGGCTGATGAGCAGTTCTTC. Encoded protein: CAISGQGADEQFF.

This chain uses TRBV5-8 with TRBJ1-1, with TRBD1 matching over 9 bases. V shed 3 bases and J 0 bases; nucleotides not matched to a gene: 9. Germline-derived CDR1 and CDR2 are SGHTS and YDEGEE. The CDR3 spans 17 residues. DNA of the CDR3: TGTGCCAGCAGCTCAAAGACCCGGACAGGGGTGAACACTGAAGCTTTCTTT. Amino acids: CASSSKTRTGVNTEAFF.

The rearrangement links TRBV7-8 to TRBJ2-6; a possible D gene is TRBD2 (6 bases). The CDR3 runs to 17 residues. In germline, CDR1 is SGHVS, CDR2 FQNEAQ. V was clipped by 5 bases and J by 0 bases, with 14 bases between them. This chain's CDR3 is CASSIERVISGANVLTF. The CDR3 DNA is TGTGCCAGCAGCATCGAGCGGGTGATCTCTGGGGCCAACGTCCTGACTTTC.

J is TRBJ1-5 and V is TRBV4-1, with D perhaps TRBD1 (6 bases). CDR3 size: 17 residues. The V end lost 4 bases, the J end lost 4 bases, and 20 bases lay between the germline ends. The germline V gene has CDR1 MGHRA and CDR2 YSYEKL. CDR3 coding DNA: TGCGCCAGCAGCCCTCCGATCGTCGGGACACAGAATCAGCCCCAGCATTTT. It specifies CASSPPIVGTQNQPQHF.

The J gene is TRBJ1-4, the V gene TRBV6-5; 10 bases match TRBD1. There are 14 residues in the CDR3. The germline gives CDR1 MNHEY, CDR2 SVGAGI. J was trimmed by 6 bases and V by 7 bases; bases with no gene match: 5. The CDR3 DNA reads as TGTGCCAGCACTCCGGGGACAGGGGATGAAAAACTGTTTTTT. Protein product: CASTPGTGDEKLFF.

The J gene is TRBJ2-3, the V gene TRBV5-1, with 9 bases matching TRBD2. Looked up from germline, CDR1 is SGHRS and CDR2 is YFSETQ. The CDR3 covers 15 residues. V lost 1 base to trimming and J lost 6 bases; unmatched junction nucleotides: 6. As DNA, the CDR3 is TGCGCCAGCAGCTTGCCTTCTAGCGGGGCCGATACGCAGTATTTT. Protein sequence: CASSLPSSGADTQYF.

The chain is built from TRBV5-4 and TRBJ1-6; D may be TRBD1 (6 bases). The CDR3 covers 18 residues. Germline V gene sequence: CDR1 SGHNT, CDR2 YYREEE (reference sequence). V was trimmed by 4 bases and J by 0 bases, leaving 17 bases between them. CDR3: CASSRRRGADSYNSPLHF. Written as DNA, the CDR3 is TGTGCCAGCAGCCGGAGGCGGGGGGCCGACTCCTATAATTCACCCCTCCACTTT.

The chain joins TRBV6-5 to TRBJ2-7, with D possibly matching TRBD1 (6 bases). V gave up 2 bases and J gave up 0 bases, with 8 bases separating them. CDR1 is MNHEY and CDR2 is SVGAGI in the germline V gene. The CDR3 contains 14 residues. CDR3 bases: TGTGCCAGCAGTTACAGCAGGGGCTCCTACGAGCAGTACTTC. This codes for CASSYSRGSYEQYF.

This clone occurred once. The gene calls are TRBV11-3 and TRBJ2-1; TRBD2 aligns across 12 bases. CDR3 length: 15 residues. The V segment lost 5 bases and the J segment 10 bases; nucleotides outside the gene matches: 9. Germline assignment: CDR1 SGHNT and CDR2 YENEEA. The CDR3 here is CASSGTSGGIREQFF. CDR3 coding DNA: TGTGCCAGCAGCGGTACTAGCGGGGGGATCCGCGAGCAGTTCTTC. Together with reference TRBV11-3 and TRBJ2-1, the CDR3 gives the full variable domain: EAGVVQSPRYKIIEKKQPVAFWCNPISGHNTLYWYLQNLGQGPELLIRYENEEAVDDSQLPKDRFSAERLKGVDSTLKIQPAELGDSAVYLCASSGTSGGIREQFFGPGTRLTVL.

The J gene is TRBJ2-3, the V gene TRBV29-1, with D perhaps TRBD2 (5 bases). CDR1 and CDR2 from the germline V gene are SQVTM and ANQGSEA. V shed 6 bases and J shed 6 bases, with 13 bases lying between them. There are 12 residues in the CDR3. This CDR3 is CSVSVSGDTQYF. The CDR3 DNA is TGCAGCGTCTCGGTTTCGGGGGATACGCAGTATTTT.

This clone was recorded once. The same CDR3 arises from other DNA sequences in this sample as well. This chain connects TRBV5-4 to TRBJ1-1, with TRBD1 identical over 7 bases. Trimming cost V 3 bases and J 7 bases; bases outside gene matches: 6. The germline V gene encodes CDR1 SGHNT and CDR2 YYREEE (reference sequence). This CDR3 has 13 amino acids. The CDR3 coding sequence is TGTGCCAGCAGCTCCGGGACAGATTATGAAGCTTTCTTT. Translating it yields CASSSGTDYEAFF. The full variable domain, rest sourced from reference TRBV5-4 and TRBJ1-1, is ETGVTQSPTHLIKTRGQQVTLRCSSQSGHNTVSWYQQALGQGPQFIFQYYREEENGRGNFPPRFSGLQFPNYSSELNVNALELDDSALYLCASSSGTDYEAFFGQGTRLTVV.

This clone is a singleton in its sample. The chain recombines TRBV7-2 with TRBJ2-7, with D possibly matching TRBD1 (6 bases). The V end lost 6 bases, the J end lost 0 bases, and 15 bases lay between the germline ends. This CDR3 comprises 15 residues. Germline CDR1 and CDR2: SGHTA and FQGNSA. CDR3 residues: CASRPGTGSSYEQYF. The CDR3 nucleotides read TGTGCCAGCAGACCGGGTACAGGGAGCTCCTACGAGCAGTACTTC.